The 14 T cell receptor beta chains listed next were all sequenced from one sample in a study of CD8+CD57+ T cells in acquired aplastic anemia (dated by TCRdb to the late 2010s). Flow cytometry had shown CD8+CD57+ cell expansion in the patients selected for sequencing. TCRdb records Illumina HiSeq 2000 as the sequencer. Genomic DNA served as template for TCR beta VDJ combination and CDR3 sequence profiling. TCRdb applied fastp at Q25 and MiXCR to the public reads, then kept only in-frame beta chains. Each record represents a unique CDR3 protein, reported with the most common genes and DNA among its rows. This sample gives about 250,000 distinct CDR3 sequences in total; more than 40% of them show up just once. About 7.8% of the sample comes from the top ten. Sequencing was performed on sorted CD4+, CD8+, or CD8+CD57+ T cells (not recorded which) from PBMCs. Receptors originate from a human donor with aplastic anemia.

The J gene is TRBJ1-1, the V gene TRBV15; the D is unclear. The CDR3 covers 14 residues. The V and J ends lost 6 bases and 2 bases respectively, with 13 bases between them. The V gene's germline CDR1 is LNHNV and CDR2 YYDKDF (reference sequence). The CDR3 sequence is CATRKKTDNTEAFF. CDR3 nucleotides: TGTGCCACCAGAAAAAAGACGGACAACACTGAAGCTTTCTTT.

Many counts were recorded for this clonotype. The chain has TRBV5-5 and TRBJ2-3; 9 bases fit TRBD1. CDR1 and CDR2 from the germline V gene are SGHKS and YYEKEE (reference sequence). CDR3 size: 14 residues. Trimming cost V 4 bases and J 4 bases; bases outside gene matches: 4. This CDR3 is CASSGDRDPDTQYF. CDR3 coding DNA: TGTGCCAGCAGCGGGGACAGGGATCCAGATACGCAGTATTTT.

Points on this clonotype: This may come from a read error, since a much larger clone is one base off. The chain uses TRBV2 and TRBJ1-1, with D uncertain. Trimming took off 8 bases at V and 0 bases at J, with 16 bases between the two ends. Germline V gene sequence: CDR1 SNHLY, CDR2 FYNNEI. There are 15 residues in the CDR3. The CDR3 DNA is TGTGCCAGCGGCGTAGCAGGACGGATGAACACTGAAGCTTTCTTT. Protein: CASGVAGRMNTEAFF. Together with reference TRBV2 and TRBJ1-1, the CDR3 gives the full variable domain: EPEVTQTPSHQVTQMGQEVILRCVPISNHLYFYWYRQILGQKVEFLVSFYNNEISEKSEIFDDQFSVERPDGSNFTLKIRSTKLEDSAMYFCASGVAGRMNTEAFFGQGTRLTVV.

This clonotype appeared a few times. At one boundary the junction diverges from the germline segment, which might be a read error. V gene TRBV30 combines with J gene TRBJ1-1; TRBD1 is a possible D gene (5 bases). This CDR3 comprises 13 residues. The germline V gene encodes CDR1 GTSNPN and CDR2 SVGIG (reference sequence). Here the CDR3 reads CAWCSGGRTEASF. In DNA, the CDR3 is TGTGCCTGGTGCTCGGGGGGACGGACTGAAGCTTCCTTT.

The sample holds one count of this clonotype. V is TRBV15 and J is TRBJ1-1; TRBD1 aligns across 11 bases. CDR3 length: 16 amino acids. The J segment lost 4 bases and the V segment lost 5 bases, leaving 9 bases of the junction unmatched. The V gene's germline CDR1 is LNHNV and CDR2 YYDKDF (reference sequence). The CDR3 DNA follows: TGTGCCACCAGCTTACGGACAGGGGGCATCGGCACTGAAGCTTTCTTT. Encoded protein: CATSLRTGGIGTEAFF.

This clonotype occurred a few times. The CDR3 region is CASSPLSTLGTEAFF. CDR3 coding DNA: TGTGCCAGCAGTCCCCTTTCTACTCTGGGCACTGAAGCTTTCTTT. The rearrangement joins TRBV12-3 or TRBV12-4 to TRBJ1-1; D call uncertain. The CDR3 loop spans 15 amino acids. Between the trimmed V and J ends, which lost 5 bases and 4 bases, there was a span of 17 bases.

A word on this clonotype: A much larger clone differs from this one at a single base, so this may be a read error. This rearrangement joins TRBV6-1 to TRBJ2-7; TRBD1 matches at 11 bases. Losses at the gene ends were 5 bases for V and 3 bases for J; bases not matched to a gene: 3. The CDR3 totals 14 residues. Germline CDR1 MNHNS, CDR2 SASEGT. This CDR3 reads CASSWTGGLYEQYF. In nucleotides, the CDR3 is TGTGCCAGCAGTTGGACAGGGGGCCTCTACGAGCAGTACTTC.

The rearrangement joins TRBV15 to TRBJ1-4, with D perhaps TRBD1 (6 bases). This CDR3 comprises 14 residues. V was cut by 5 bases and J by 7 bases, with 14 bases left in between. Per germline, CDR1 LNHNV and CDR2 YYDKDF (reference sequence). CDR3 nucleotides: TGTGCCACCAGCGGGGGGGGCACTCTTGAAAAACTGTTTTTT. Translation: CATSGGGTLEKLFF.

This clonotype was picked up many times. The rearrangement joins TRBV7-2 to TRBJ2-1; 15 bases match TRBD2. V trimming: 2 bases; J trimming: 4 bases; junction bases outside the gene matches: 18. This CDR3 is 22 amino acids long. The germline V gene has CDR1 SGHTA and CDR2 FQGNSA. CDR3 DNA: TGTGCCAGCAGCTTACGGGTCCGAGGCGGGACTAGCGGGAGGATGGGTTACAATGAGCAGTTCTTC. Translated, it gives CASSLRVRGGTSGRMGYNEQFF.

As for this clonotype: One end of the junction fails to match germline, which may point to a read error. V usage is TRBV6-1 and J usage is TRBJ2-1; 8 bases are shared with TRBD1. Germline assignment: CDR1 MNHNS and CDR2 SASEGT. The CDR3 runs to 17 residues. Here the CDR3 DNA reads TGTGTCAGCAGCGTCCCGGGACAGGTAGAAGAAAACAATGAGCAGTTCTTC. This sequence encodes CVSSVPGQVEENNEQFF.

J is TRBJ2-7 and V is TRBV30, with TRBD2 matching over 7 bases. The CDR3 extends over 15 amino acids. Germline CDR1 is GTSNPN and CDR2 is SVGIG (reference sequence). Germline trimming cut 0 bases from V and 2 bases from J; bases unmatched to any gene: 7. Here the CDR3 reads CAWSVPGGGAYEQYF. As DNA, the CDR3 is TGTGCCTGGAGTGTCCCCGGCGGGGGTGCCTACGAGCAGTACTTC.

CDR3 sequence (DNA): TGCGCCAGCAGCGCGGGACTAGCGGGAGAAGAGACCCAGTACTTC. Protein: CASSAGLAGEETQYF. V usage is TRBV10-1 and J usage is TRBJ2-5, with 14 bases that match TRBD2. CDR3 size: 15 residues. Trimming at V came to 6 bases and at J to 3 bases, leaving 3 bases not matched to a gene. CDR1 is WNHNN and CDR2 is SYGVQD in the germline V gene (reference sequence).

CDR3 protein: CASSSSGTVYEQYF. The CDR3 DNA is TGTGCCAGCAGTTCATCTGGGACAGTCTACGAGCAGTACTTC. J is TRBJ2-7 and V is TRBV6-1, with 7 bases that match TRBD1. Germline CDR1 is MNHNS and CDR2 is SASEGT. CDR3 size: 14 residues. V trimming: 5 bases; J trimming: 3 bases; junction bases outside the gene matches: 7.

The chain carries TRBV2 and TRBJ1-6, with unresolved D. Per the germline V gene, CDR1 is SNHLY and CDR2 is FYNNEI. There are 12 residues in the CDR3. V lost 11 bases and J lost 7, with 12 bases in between. Here the CDR3 reads CAVKWRNSPLHF. Written as DNA, the CDR3 is TGTGCCGTTAAGTGGCGAAATTCACCCCTCCACTTT.